The following is a T cell receptor (beta chain) sequence with its context. The antigen is unknown. From about 400 ng of RNA, a library with molecular barcoded alpha/delta and beta/gamma adaptors was made. TCRdb re-analysed the reads in MiXCR, keeping a single row per CDR3 protein. This table holds tens of thousands of distinct CDR3 sequences, less than 25% found once. The CDR3 spans 16 residues. The data were taken from a study of read filtering for tumor transcriptome and immune sequencing. Overall study findings and caveats: IR-seq captured clonotypes deeper and more reliably than RNA-seq. Around 82% of IR-seq clonotypes had a single read, yet these held approximately 3.7% of reads.

The rearrangement uses TRBV21-1 and TRBJ2-2; no DNA check was done on the table's D call, TRBD1. TRBV21-1 is annotated as a pseudogene. The sequence derives from a donor aged 40 or over with multiple myeloma. Sequenced sample: a population of CD138-negative cells sorted from bone marrow. CDR3 bases: TGTGCCGGCAGTAAAGTTTACAGGGCCGGACCCGGGGAGCTGTTTTTT. Translation gives CAGSKVYRAGPGELFF.